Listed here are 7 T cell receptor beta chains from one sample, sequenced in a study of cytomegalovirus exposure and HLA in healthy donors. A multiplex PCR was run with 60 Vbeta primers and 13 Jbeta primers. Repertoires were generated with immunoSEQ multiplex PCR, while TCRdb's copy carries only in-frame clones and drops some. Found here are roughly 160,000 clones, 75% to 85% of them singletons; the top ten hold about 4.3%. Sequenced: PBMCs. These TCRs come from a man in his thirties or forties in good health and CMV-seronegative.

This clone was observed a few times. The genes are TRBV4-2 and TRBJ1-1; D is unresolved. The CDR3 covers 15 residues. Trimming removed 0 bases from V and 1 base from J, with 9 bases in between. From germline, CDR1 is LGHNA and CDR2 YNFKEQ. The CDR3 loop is CASSQDLNPNTEAFF. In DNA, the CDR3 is TGTGCCAGCAGCCAAGATCTAAATCCGAACACTGAAGCTTTCTTT.

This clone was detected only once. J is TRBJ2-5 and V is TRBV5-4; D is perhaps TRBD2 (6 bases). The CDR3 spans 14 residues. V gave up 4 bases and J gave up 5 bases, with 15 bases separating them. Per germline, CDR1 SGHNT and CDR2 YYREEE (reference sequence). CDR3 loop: CASSPWGRLETQYF. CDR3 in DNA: TGTGCCAGCAGCCCTTGGGGGAGGTTGGAGACCCAGTACTTC.

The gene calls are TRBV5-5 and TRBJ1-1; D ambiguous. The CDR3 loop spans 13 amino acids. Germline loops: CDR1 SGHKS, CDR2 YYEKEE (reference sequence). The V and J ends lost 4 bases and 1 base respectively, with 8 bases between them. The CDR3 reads CASSPTGNTEAFF. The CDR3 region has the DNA TGTGCCAGCAGCCCTACGGGGAACACTGAAGCTTTCTTT.

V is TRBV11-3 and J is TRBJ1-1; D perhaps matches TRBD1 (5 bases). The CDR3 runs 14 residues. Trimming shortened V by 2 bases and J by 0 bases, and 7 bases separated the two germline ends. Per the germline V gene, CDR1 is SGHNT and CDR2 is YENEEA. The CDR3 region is CASSLRGMNTEAFF. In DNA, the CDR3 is TGTGCCAGCAGCTTACGGGGGATGAACACTGAAGCTTTCTTT.

Here the CDR3 DNA reads TGTGCCAGTTTCAGGATCTCCACAGATACGCAGTATTTT. As protein: CASFRISTDTQYF. The chain has TRBV2 and TRBJ2-3; D call uncertain. Germline-derived CDR1 and CDR2 are SNHLY and FYNNEI. The CDR3 consists of 13 residues. The V and J ends lost 9 bases and 2 bases respectively, with 12 bases between them.

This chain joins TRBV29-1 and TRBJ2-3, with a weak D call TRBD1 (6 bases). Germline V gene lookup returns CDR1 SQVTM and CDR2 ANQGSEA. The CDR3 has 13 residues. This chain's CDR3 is CSLAEGGADTQYF. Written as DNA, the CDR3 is TGCAGTTTAGCAGAAGGGGGTGCAGATACGCAGTATTTT.

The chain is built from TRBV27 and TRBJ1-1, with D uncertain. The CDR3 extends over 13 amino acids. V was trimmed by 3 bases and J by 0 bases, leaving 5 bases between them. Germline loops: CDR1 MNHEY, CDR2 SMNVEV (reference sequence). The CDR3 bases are TGTGCCAGCAGTTTTAACATGAACACTGAAGCTTTCTTT. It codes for CASSFNMNTEAFF.